Listed below are T cell receptor beta chains from one sample, sequenced in a study of T cells after yellow fever vaccination. From the 5' RACE reads, TCRdb called clonotypes with MiXCR, one entry per CDR3 protein. The sample holds some 120,000 distinct CDR3 sequences, under 8.5% seen once. The sequenced sample was CD4+ T cells sorted from PBMCs, obtained around 10 days after the first yellow fever vaccination. These receptors originate from a man younger than 35 who received the YFV17D yellow fever vaccine. Both conserved end residues are part of each CDR3. Fields, in order: J gene, D gene, V gene, clone size, CDR3 protein, CDR3 DNA. A D gene is named only where the DNA matches it firmly. The size of a clone is reported for some rows only, either as once, few or many, or as a class for expanded clones.

j_gene: TRBJ2-1
d_gene: NA
v_gene: TRBV20-1
abundance: NA
CDR3aa: CSASGRAGPNWEQFF
CDR3nt: TGCAGTGCTAGTGGAAGGGCTGGGCCGAACTGGGAGCAGTTCTTC

j_gene: TRBJ1-6
d_gene: NA
v_gene: TRBV2
abundance: few
CDR3aa: CASRAPGRARGNSPLHF
CDR3nt: TGTGCCAGCAGGGCCCCGGGGAGGGCGAGGGGAAATTCACCCCTCCACTTT

j_gene: TRBJ2-5
d_gene: NA
v_gene: TRBV7-8
abundance: many
CDR3aa: CASSRGWGAGQETQYF
CDR3nt: TGTGCCAGCAGCCGCGGATGGGGGGCGGGACAAGAGACCCAGTACTTC

j_gene: TRBJ2-3
d_gene: TRBD2
v_gene: TRBV7-8
abundance: many
CDR3aa: CASSPRGGSGADTQYF
CDR3nt: TGTGCCAGCAGCCCGCGCGGGGGGTCCGGCGCAGATACGCAGTATTTT

j_gene: TRBJ2-3
d_gene: NA
v_gene: TRBV18
abundance: many
CDR3aa: CASWRGLRLDTQYF
CDR3nt: TGTGCCAGCTGGCGGGGACTCCGCTTAGATACGCAGTATTTT

j_gene: TRBJ2-7
d_gene: NA
v_gene: TRBV11-1
abundance: many
CDR3aa: CASSTQGGYEQYF
CDR3nt: TGTGCCAGCAGCACCCAGGGCGGTTACGAGCAGTACTTC

j_gene: TRBJ1-4
d_gene: NA
v_gene: TRBV6-5
abundance: NA
CDR3aa: CASSVWVIREKLFF
CDR3nt: TGTGCCAGCAGCGTATGGGTGATTCGTGAAAAACTGTTTTTT

j_gene: TRBJ2-3
d_gene: NA
v_gene: TRBV7-2
abundance: many
CDR3aa: CASSFVGRTDTQYF
CDR3nt: TGTGCCAGCAGCTTCGTTGGCCGCACAGATACGCAGTATTTT

j_gene: TRBJ2-5
d_gene: NA
v_gene: TRBV6-5
abundance: many
CDR3aa: CASSSTGDQETQYF
CDR3nt: TGTGCCAGCAGTTCGACAGGAGACCAAGAGACCCAGTACTTC

j_gene: TRBJ2-7
d_gene: NA
v_gene: TRBV7-3
abundance: many
CDR3aa: CASSSADGYEQYF
CDR3nt: TGTGCCAGCAGCTCCGCAGACGGTTACGAGCAGTACTTC

j_gene: TRBJ2-4
d_gene: NA
v_gene: TRBV18
abundance: NA
CDR3aa: CASSPPENIQYF
CDR3nt: TGTGCCAGCTCACCGCCCGAAAACATTCAGTACTTC

j_gene: TRBJ1-5
d_gene: NA
v_gene: TRBV7-9
abundance: few
CDR3aa: CASSLKGGQGQPQHF
CDR3nt: TGTGCCAGCAGCTTAAAGGGGGGCCAGGGGCAGCCCCAGCATTTT

j_gene: TRBJ2-5
d_gene: NA
v_gene: TRBV5-1
abundance: many
CDR3aa: CASSLATDRRRETQYF
CDR3nt: TGCGCCAGCAGCTTGGCTACCGACAGGAGGCGAGAGACCCAGTACTTC

j_gene: TRBJ2-3
d_gene: TRBD1
v_gene: TRBV20-1
abundance: many
CDR3aa: CSALQGASTDTQYF
CDR3nt: TGCAGTGCGTTACAGGGGGCTAGCACAGATACGCAGTATTTT

j_gene: TRBJ2-4
d_gene: TRBD1
v_gene: TRBV11-2
abundance: many
CDR3aa: CASSTDRLNIQYF
CDR3nt: TGTGCCAGCAGCACGGACAGGTTAAACATTCAGTACTTC

j_gene: TRBJ2-1
d_gene: NA
v_gene: TRBV4-2
abundance: few
CDR3aa: CASSQDRGVGGGDEQFF
CDR3nt: TGTGCCAGCAGCCAAGATCGGGGGGTAGGGGGGGGCGATGAGCAGTTCTTC

j_gene: TRBJ2-5
d_gene: TRBD1
v_gene: TRBV19
abundance: many
CDR3aa: CASRRTGLETQYF
CDR3nt: TGTGCCAGTAGGAGGACAGGGTTGGAGACCCAGTACTTC

j_gene: TRBJ1-5
d_gene: NA
v_gene: TRBV7-2
abundance: NA
CDR3aa: CASSSYRVSNQPQHF
CDR3nt: TGTGCCAGCAGTTCCTACAGGGTTTCCAATCAGCCCCAGCATTTT

j_gene: TRBJ2-1
d_gene: NA
v_gene: TRBV7-8
abundance: NA
CDR3aa: CASSLAPGRSYNEQFF
CDR3nt: TGTGCCAGCAGCTTAGCTCCTGGGCGGAGCTACAATGAGCAGTTCTTC

j_gene: TRBJ2-7
d_gene: TRBD2
v_gene: TRBV5-4
abundance: NA
CDR3aa: CASSYALAGDHEQYF
CDR3nt: TGTGCCAGCAGCTACGCCCTAGCGGGGGACCACGAGCAGTACTTC

j_gene: TRBJ2-1
d_gene: NA
v_gene: TRBV7-8
abundance: many
CDR3aa: CASSPHRVVGNEQFF
CDR3nt: TGTGCCAGCAGCCCCCACAGGGTTGTCGGAAATGAGCAGTTCTTC

j_gene: TRBJ2-2
d_gene: NA
v_gene: TRBV28
abundance: NA
CDR3aa: CASTRGWAGELFF
CDR3nt: TGTGCCAGCACCAGGGGCTGGGCCGGGGAGCTGTTTTTT

j_gene: TRBJ1-4
d_gene: NA
v_gene: TRBV9
abundance: many
CDR3aa: CASSVTAVGEKLFF
CDR3nt: TGTGCCAGCAGCGTAACAGCGGTCGGAGAAAAACTGTTTTTT

j_gene: TRBJ2-2
d_gene: NA
v_gene: TRBV5-1
abundance: many
CDR3aa: CASSLGLREDTGELFF
CDR3nt: TGCGCCAGCAGCTTGGGACTGAGGGAGGACACCGGGGAGCTGTTTTTT

j_gene: TRBJ2-3
d_gene: NA
v_gene: TRBV29-1
abundance: many
CDR3aa: CSVEAARDTQYF
CDR3nt: TGCAGCGTTGAAGCAGCCCGGGATACGCAGTATTTT

j_gene: TRBJ1-4
d_gene: TRBD1
v_gene: TRBV18
abundance: many
CDR3aa: CASSPYGTGDEKLFF
CDR3nt: TGTGCCAGCTCACCATACGGGACAGGGGATGAAAAACTGTTTTTT

j_gene: TRBJ1-3
d_gene: NA
v_gene: TRBV7-3
abundance: many
CDR3aa: CASTKRCSGNTIYF
CDR3nt: TGTGCCAGCACAAAACGGTGCTCTGGAAACACCATATATTTT

j_gene: TRBJ2-2
d_gene: TRBD1
v_gene: TRBV2
abundance: few
CDR3aa: CAISSGQGLARATGELFF
CDR3nt: TGTGCCATCAGTTCGGGACAGGGGCTAGCGCGGGCCACCGGGGAGCTGTTTTTT

j_gene: TRBJ1-5
d_gene: NA
v_gene: TRBV12-3/TRBV12-4
abundance: many
CDR3aa: CASSLALAQPQHF
CDR3nt: TGTGCCAGCAGTTTAGCCCTTGCTCAGCCCCAGCATTTT

j_gene: TRBJ2-1
d_gene: NA
v_gene: TRBV11-2
abundance: many
CDR3aa: CASSPDWGRSEQFF
CDR3nt: TGTGCCAGCAGCCCGGACTGGGGGCGGAGTGAGCAGTTCTTC

j_gene: TRBJ1-2
d_gene: NA
v_gene: TRBV6-5
abundance: many
CDR3aa: CASSSDLGYTF
CDR3nt: TGTGCCAGCAGTTCAGACCTAGGCTACACCTTC

j_gene: TRBJ2-1
d_gene: NA
v_gene: TRBV4-3
abundance: many
CDR3aa: CASSQDWPFSYNEQFF
CDR3nt: TGCGCCAGCAGCCAAGATTGGCCTTTCTCCTACAATGAGCAGTTCTTC

j_gene: TRBJ1-1
d_gene: TRBD1
v_gene: TRBV7-9
abundance: many
CDR3aa: CASSLQTGGFTEAFF
CDR3nt: TGTGCCAGCAGCTTACAGACAGGGGGCTTTACTGAAGCTTTCTTT

j_gene: TRBJ2-3
d_gene: NA
v_gene: TRBV20-1
abundance: few
CDR3aa: CSARPPDGASGPNTQYF
CDR3nt: TGCAGTGCTAGGCCACCCGACGGGGCGAGCGGCCCGAATACGCAGTATTTT

j_gene: TRBJ2-2
d_gene: NA
v_gene: TRBV12-3/TRBV12-4
abundance: many
CDR3aa: CASSLTGRAGELFF
CDR3nt: TGTGCCAGCAGTTTAACAGGGAGGGCCGGGGAGCTGTTTTTT

j_gene: TRBJ1-1
d_gene: NA
v_gene: TRBV5-1
abundance: many
CDR3aa: CASSLQGGNTEAFF
CDR3nt: TGCGCCAGCAGCTTGCAGGGAGGGAACACTGAAGCTTTCTTT

j_gene: TRBJ1-5
d_gene: NA
v_gene: TRBV20-1
abundance: many
CDR3aa: CSAPRSRGPHQPQHF
CDR3nt: TGCAGTGCTCCTCGGAGCAGGGGCCCCCATCAGCCCCAGCATTTT

j_gene: TRBJ2-1
d_gene: NA
v_gene: TRBV6-6
abundance: many
CDR3aa: CASSTGRPGQFF
CDR3nt: TGTGCCAGCAGTACCGGACGGCCTGGGCAGTTCTTC

j_gene: TRBJ2-7
d_gene: NA
v_gene: TRBV4-2
abundance: many
CDR3aa: CASSQDIRGSSYEQYF
CDR3nt: TGTGCCAGCAGCCAAGATATCAGGGGATCCTCCTACGAGCAGTACTTC

j_gene: TRBJ1-4
d_gene: NA
v_gene: TRBV12-3/TRBV12-4
abundance: NA
CDR3aa: CASHLAGGKLFF
CDR3nt: TGTGCCAGCCACCTAGCGGGGGGAAAACTGTTTTTT

j_gene: TRBJ1-2
d_gene: NA
v_gene: TRBV6-2/TRBV6-3
abundance: many
CDR3aa: CASSPPTGFVGGYTF
CDR3nt: TGTGCCAGCAGTCCTCCGACAGGATTTGTCGGTGGCTACACCTTC